The next 10 T cell receptor beta chains were all read from a single sample in a study of identifying expanded T cells in peripheral blood. Method: immunoSEQ multiplex PCR; TCRdb's copy keeps in-frame clones and lacks some. The sample lists 70,000 to 95,000 clones; 88% were seen once. The specimen sequenced was blood. These receptors were taken from a person between 18 and 69 years old in good health.

This clone has a single count. The chain is built from TRBV6-4 and TRBJ1-5, with D possibly TRBD1 on 5 matching bases. CDR1 and CDR2 from the germline V gene are MRHNA and SNTAGT. CDR3 length: 14 amino acids. Trimming cost V 3 bases and J 2 bases, with 8 bases left between them. The CDR3 loop reads CASSDQGGNQPQHF. CDR3 nucleotide sequence: TGTGCCAGCAGTGATCAGGGAGGCAATCAGCCCCAGCATTTT.

The chain uses TRBV28 and TRBJ1-5; a possible D gene is TRBD1 (5 bases). V was clipped by 3 bases and J by 6 bases, with 15 bases between them. This CDR3 spans 15 amino acids. Germline V CDR1 and CDR2: MDHEN, SYDVKM. CDR3 DNA sequence: TGTGCCAGCAGTTTTTCTCAGGGTTCGGGTCAGCCCCAGCATTTT. Translated, it gives CASSFSQGSGQPQHF.

This clone was observed once. The chain carries TRBV5-4 and TRBJ2-7; D is possibly TRBD2 (6 bases). From germline, CDR1 is SGHNT and CDR2 YYREEE (reference sequence). The CDR3 length is 17 residues. The V gene lost 0 bases and the J gene lost 4 bases, with 20 bases spanning the gap. The chain's CDR3 is CASSLAQGRRASYEQYF. CDR3 coding DNA: TGTGCCAGCAGCTTGGCCCAAGGGAGGCGCGCATCTTACGAGCAGTACTTC.

The rearrangement joins TRBV15 to TRBJ2-5, with D possibly matching TRBD2 (5 bases). Germline V gives CDR1 LNHNV, CDR2 YYDKDF (reference sequence). The CDR3 contains 13 residues. Trimming took off 1 base at V and 5 bases at J, with 8 bases between the two ends. The CDR3 bases are TGTGCCACCAGCAGAGGAGCGGTTGAGACCCAGTACTTC. It specifies CATSRGAVETQYF.

This chain uses TRBV11-2 with TRBJ2-6; D uncertain. Per the germline V gene, CDR1 is SGHAT and CDR2 is FQNNGV. The V end was cut by 9 bases, the J end by 0 bases, with 12 bases between. This CDR3 contains 15 residues. CDR3 amino acids: CASTVLVSGANVLTF. The CDR3 nucleotides read TGTGCCAGTACCGTTTTGGTCTCTGGGGCCAACGTCCTGACTTTC.

The CDR3 reads CASSPRLAGGPDTQYF. The CDR3 DNA sequence: TGTGCCAGCAGCCCCCGACTAGCGGGAGGGCCAGATACGCAGTATTTT. The chain combines TRBV7-2 with TRBJ2-3; 14 bases match TRBD2. Germline V gene data show CDR1 as SGHTA and CDR2 as FQGNSA. The CDR3 is made up of 16 amino acids. J was trimmed by 4 bases and V by 5 bases; bases with no gene match: 5.

The V call is TRBV6-1, the J call TRBJ1-2; 8 nucleotides match TRBD1. Germline V lookup: CDR1 MNHNS, CDR2 SASEGT. V was pared by 0 bases and J by 4 bases, with 4 bases of the junction left unmatched. The CDR3 spans 15 residues. CDR3 sequence: CASSEAPDRGYGYTF. CDR3 bases: TGTGCCAGCAGTGAAGCGCCAGACAGGGGCTATGGCTACACCTTC.

This CDR3 is CASSLVGGQETQYF. The CDR3 region has the DNA TGTGCCAGCAGCTTAGTTGGGGGTCAAGAGACCCAGTACTTC. The chain carries TRBV7-9 and TRBJ2-5, with D perhaps TRBD1 or TRBD2 (5 bases each). The CDR3 loop spans 14 amino acids. CDR1 and CDR2 (germline): SEHNR, FQNEAQ (reference sequence). Trimming stripped 1 base from V and 2 bases from J, with 8 bases between. Full variable domain (remainder filled in from reference TRBV7-9 and TRBJ2-5): DTGVSQNPRHKITKRGQNVTFRCDPISEHNRLYWYRQTLGQGPEFLTYFQNEAQLEKSRLLSDRFSAERPKGSFSTLEIQRTEQGDSAMYLCASSLVGGQETQYFGPGTRLLVL.

The rearrangement links TRBV5-4 to TRBJ2-2; TRBD2 is a possible D gene (5 bases). Germline CDR1 reads SGHNT; CDR2 reads YYREEE (reference sequence). The CDR3 has 16 amino acids. V lost 1 base and J lost 5, with 15 bases in between. CDR3 in DNA: TGTGCCAGCAGCTTGAGTATTTGGACTGGGACCGGGGAGCTGTTTTTT. Translation: CASSLSIWTGTGELFF.

The V and J genes are TRBV18 and TRBJ2-1; TRBD2 matches at 11 bases. Germline V lookup: CDR1 KGHSH, CDR2 LQKENI. The CDR3 runs to 16 residues. V lost 5 bases to trimming and J lost 4 bases; unmatched junction nucleotides: 7. The CDR3 region has the DNA TGTGCCAGCTCATCCTCAGCTAGCGGGAGGTACAATGAGCAGTTCTTC. Its translation: CASSSSASGRYNEQFF.